The entry below describes one TCR beta chain. Its recognized antigen is unknown. There are no base qualities to consult, and no much larger clone falls within one base. The cohort consisted of 650 to 850 healthy bone marrow donors. At the time of sampling, every cohort member was nominally healthy, though immune exposures that went unrecorded were likely present. The donor was CMV seronegative and was included in the group of several hundred seronegative cohort members. Each donor provided a peripheral blood sample, and peripheral blood mononuclear cells were used for TCR beta sequencing. Genomic DNA was extracted from the blood cell samples with the Qiagen DNeasy Blood Extraction Kit. Library prep was done by the immunoSEQ multiplex PCR assay. For the multiplex PCR, a mixture combining 60 forward primers for TCR Vbeta segments and 13 reverse primers for TCR Jbeta segments was used. A multiplex PCR assay on genomic DNA amplified the CDR3 region of rearranged TCR beta genes. Amplified TCR beta libraries were sequenced as 87-base-pair reads on the Illumina HiSeq System. The paper's processing steps were these. A later analysis tallied approximately 87 million unique TCR beta chains across the approximately 670 repertoires, and approximately 12 million of those chains were shared by two or more donors. Raw reads were error-corrected and collapsed into unique sequences by a nearest-neighbor algorithm in which closely related sequences were merged to remove PCR and sequencing errors. CDR3 sequences were aligned to IMGT reference sequences to assign V, D and J gene segments. Each retained sequence needed at least a six-nucleotide match to both a V gene segment and a J gene segment. Rearrangements were classified as productive when the CDR3 lacked stop codons and remained in frame with V and J, and all other rearrangements were classified as non-productive. CDR3 was defined according to IMGT convention as the region running from the second conserved V-encoded cysteine to the conserved J-encoded phenylalanine. In an earlier analysis of just under 600 of the donors, sequences lacking an unambiguous match to a single V gene segment were excluded. An earlier analysis of about 590 of the donors classified V segments as functional when productive rearrangements were above 56.7% and as segregating when the standard deviation between donors was above 5%. To diagnose cytomegalovirus status from the catalog of TCR beta chain sequences, a statistical classification framework was built. A later analysis assigned V and J genes by comparing TCR nucleotide sequences with IMGT/GENE-DB human TR gene sequences. The TCRdist pipeline was used in a later analysis to assign CDR3 sequences and most-parsimonious VDJ recombination scenarios. A later analysis defined each TCR beta chain by its CDR3 amino acid sequence plus V-gene family, and excluded reads lacking a unique V-gene family. As a way to deal with suspected cross-contamination and a sequencing artifact, a later analysis dropped 500 to 700 nucleotide sequences that were highly shared and had low generation probability. A later analysis calculated a clonal expansion index for each public chain from normalized within-repertoire ranks of inferred template counts. Generation probabilities in a later analysis came from a VDJ recombination model fitted to out-of-frame rearrangements, and those results were checked against IGoR. A later analysis scored TCR-TCR, TCR-HLA and TCR-CMV co-occurrence with hypergeometric tests, applying a repertoire-size bias correction to TCR pairs. In a later analysis, false discovery rates were estimated by permuting HLA or CMV assignments 20 times. A later analysis grouped co-occurring TCRs with DBSCAN, adding TCRdist sequence similarity when clustering within HLA-allele-positive subsets. Repertoires with fewer than 30,000 or more than 120,000 public chains were left out of co-occurrence clustering, as were a few repertoires with anomalous nucleotide sharing. The source is immuneACCESS, and TCRdb retained only in-frame sequences with V and J called. Part of the clones is not carried over; for the studies checked, unresolved V genes explain less than half of this, and the remainder is unexplained. The V and J calls and clone size were taken over from that table, and D and trimming were inferred from the DNA. Counted in this sample were 150,000 or so clones; 70% to 90% of them appeared once. The ten most abundant clones make up 2% to 3% of the sample.

The data were obtained in a study of cytomegalovirus exposure and HLA in healthy donors (dated by TCRdb to 2016 to 2017). With regard to the full study: In an earlier analysis of about 560 of the donors, less than 350 Gb of sequence data and 100 million or so unique TCR beta sequences from 150 million to 200 million T cells were reported. An early release that covered about 600 HLA-typed donors contained around 300 gigabases of sequencing data and about 93 million unique TCR sequences. Among the roughly 400 genotyped donors, about 85% belonged to the genetic ancestry cluster associated with self-reported Caucasian donors. The study aimed to test whether signatures of past pathogen exposure could be identified by cataloging public T cell receptors. Using immunosequencing, the study profiled T cell repertoires from around 680 subjects and related those repertoires to cytomegalovirus serostatus. In addition to the first cohort of 500 to 850 subjects, a separate validation cohort of over 90 different subjects was used. To predict cytomegalovirus infection status, the study brought together high-throughput TCR immunosequencing, statistical association of individual TCRs with disease status, and machine learning. To study patterns of TCR occurrence, a later analysis re-analyzed previously published TCR beta repertoires from 650 to 750 donors and added high-resolution HLA genotyping. The later analysis used no new phenotypic data to find candidate immune exposures, relying instead on TCR beta sequences and their occurrence across donors. In an earlier analysis of more than 550 of the donors, high-throughput TCR beta sequencing was used to judge whether each TCR beta V gene segment behaved as functional or pseudogenic. Donor age, sex, ethnicity and CMV serostatus were compiled together with the repertoire data. In a later genetic analysis, genome-wide SNP genotypes for about 65% of the roughly 700 donors were used, and that subset was treated as a discovery cohort. Every repertoire in the discovery cohort had been generated on one and the same sequencing platform. Both class I and class II loci were covered by HLA typing, at four-digit resolution. Typing coverage varied by locus: roughly 620-640 donors for A, B, C, DRB1 and DQB1; approximately 500 for DQA1; 606 for DPA1; 450 to 480 for DPB1. Roughly five DR-DQ haplotypes were treated as single units for association and clustering because of strong linkage in the cohort. Across around 400 genotyped donors of the cohort, an average of about 240,000 unique TCR beta nucleotide sequences per donor were sequenced, and around 19% of those sequences were non-productive.

Here is what the overall study found, with its caveats: In vitro tests confirmed that a few of the cytomegalovirus-associated TCR beta chains recognize cytomegalovirus antigens. According to a later analysis, parvovirus B19, influenza, CMV and Epstein-Barr virus appeared linked to several top co-occurrence clusters. Sequencing depth was assumed to be roughly uniform across donors in the presence/absence analyses, though that assumption may not hold. The sequencing pipeline was judged likely to have produced a cluster of highly shared sequence variants as a technical artifact. Over 15 rarely observed V segments, including chromosome 9 orphons, were excluded from the earlier analysis of several hundred of the donors because counts were too low. An earlier analysis of 450 to 750 of the donors showed that most TCR beta V segments appeared in productive rearrangements either about 90% or about 30% of the time, which broadly matched IMGT annotations. Because some donors lacked HLA typing at each locus, the association tests relied only on the typed subset. CMV serostatus was the only immune exposure information available for the cohort. Correlated functional status among segregating V segments might reflect linkage disequilibrium, but an unknown experimental factor could not be ruled out. An association between a missense DCLRE1C variant and V-gene and J-gene trimming of TCR beta chains was found in a later genetic analysis and replicated in an independent cohort. A total of 164 TCR beta chains were listed by the study as associated with cytomegalovirus. The cohort was sequenced for TCR beta chains only, and without alpha or paired-chain data the features that could be detected were limited. In a later genetic analysis, fewer N-insertions in productive TCRs were reported among donors in an Asian-associated ancestry cluster than the approximately 710-donor mean. Compared with equally common non-associated chains, HLA-associated TCR beta chains in a later analysis were more clonally expanded and had lower generation probabilities. Strong co-occurrence of HLA alleles, especially DR and DQ, made assigning TCR associations to individual alleles difficult. Specific HLA alleles were associated with about 17,000 TCR beta sequences at a false discovery rate of 0.05 in a later analysis. A later analysis found that TCR association rates varied across HLA loci, with DRB1 alleles showing the most associated TCRs and HLA-C alleles the fewest. The authors suggested that the approach could potentially be generalized to other disease states and immunological phenotypes. Most TCR sequences were seen in very few donors, while some public TCRs were found in many individuals. The classifier was reported to diagnose cytomegalovirus status with high specificity and sensitivity in both the original and validation cohorts. According to a later analysis, most CMV-associated TCR beta chains appeared to be HLA-restricted, and the HLA associations seemed to be driven largely by CMV exposure. A further reported finding was that TCR beta sequences accurately predicted the HLA-A and HLA-B alleles for most subjects in the first cohort.

The origin of this receptor is a man over 45 in good health and CMV-seronegative. Sequences were obtained from PBMCs.

For the CDR3, the sequence is CASSLEFGNSNQPQHF. The nucleotide sequence is TGTGCCAGCAGCTTAGAGTTCGGGAATAGCAATCAGCCCCAGCATTTT. The chain is made from TRBV7-8 and TRBJ1-5; the D gene cannot be named for sure. The CDR3 measures 16 amino acids from cysteine to phenylalanine. Only the CDR3 part of the read is kept: 48 bases, read in frame from the first base. Trimming removed 1 base from V and 0 bases from J, leaving 10 bases between the germline ends. CDR1 SGHVS and CDR2 FQNEAQ were looked up in the germline V gene. This CDR3, with the reference TRBV7-8 and TRBJ1-5 proteins standing in past its ends, gives the full variable domain GAGVSQSPRYKVAKRGQDVALRCDPISGHVSLFWYQQALGQGPEFLTYFQNEAQLDKSGLPSDRFFAERPEGSVSTLKIQRTQQEDSAVYLCASSLEFGNSNQPQHFGDGTRLSIL.